The sample holds a few counts of the clone carrying this T cell receptor beta chain. As yet, its antigen is unknown. The sample originates from a study of CD8 T cells in acute hepatitis C reinfection. Study-level results: Regardless of outcome, some twelve public clonotypes appeared, one using V04-02/J02-02. No group differed significantly in the high NS3-1073 repertoire diversity. TRBV04 and TRBV06 were preferentially used in all groups, not explained by naive pool overrepresentation.

The table came from immunoSEQ multiplex PCR; TCRdb's copy has only in-frame clones and leaves some out. The sample holds tens of thousands of clones, approximately 85% seen once. Time point noted: naive CD8 control sorted from an acute-time-point sample. Acute primary HCV infection: positive HCV RNA or antibody test after negative test within 24 weeks. V was pared by 4 bases and J by 2 bases, with 2 bases of the junction left unmatched. From germline, CDR1 is WNHNN and CDR2 SYGVQD (reference sequence). CDR3 length: 15 amino acids. Sequencing was carried out using naive CD8+ T cells from PBMCs. The chain has TRBV10-1 and TRBJ2-1; 10 bases align to TRBD2. The TCR sequence derives from a woman aged 18-30 years who spontaneously cleared hepatitis C infection. CDR3 in amino acids: CASSVGLAPYNEQFF. In nucleotides, the CDR3 is TGCGCCAGCAGTGTGGGACTAGCGCCCTACAATGAGCAGTTCTTC.